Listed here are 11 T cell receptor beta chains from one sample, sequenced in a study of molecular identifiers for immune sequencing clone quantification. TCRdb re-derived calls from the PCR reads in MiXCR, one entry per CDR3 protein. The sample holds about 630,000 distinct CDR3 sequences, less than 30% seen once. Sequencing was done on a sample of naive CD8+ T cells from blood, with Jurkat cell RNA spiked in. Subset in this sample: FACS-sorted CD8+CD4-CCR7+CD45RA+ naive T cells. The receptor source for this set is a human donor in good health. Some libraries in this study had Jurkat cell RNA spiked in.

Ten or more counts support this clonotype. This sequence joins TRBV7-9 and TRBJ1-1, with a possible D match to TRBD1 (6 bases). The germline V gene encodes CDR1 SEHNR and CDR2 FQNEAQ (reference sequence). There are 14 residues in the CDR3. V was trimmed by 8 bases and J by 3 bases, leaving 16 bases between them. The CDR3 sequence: CASVATRGHTEAFF. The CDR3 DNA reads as TGTGCCAGCGTCGCTACCCGGGGGCACACTGAAGCTTTCTTT. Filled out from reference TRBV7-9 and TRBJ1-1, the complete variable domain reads DTGVSQNPRHKITKRGQNVTFRCDPISEHNRLYWYRQTLGQGPEFLTYFQNEAQLEKSRLLSDRFSAERPKGSFSTLEIQRTEQGDSAMYLCASVATRGHTEAFFGQGTRLTVV.

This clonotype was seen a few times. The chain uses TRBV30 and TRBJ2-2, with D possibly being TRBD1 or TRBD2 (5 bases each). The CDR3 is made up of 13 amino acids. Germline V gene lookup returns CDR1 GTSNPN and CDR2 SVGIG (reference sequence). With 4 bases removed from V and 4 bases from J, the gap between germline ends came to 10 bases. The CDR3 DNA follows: TGTGCCTGGAAACAGGACTTCACCGGGGAGCTGTTTTTT. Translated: CAWKQDFTGELFF. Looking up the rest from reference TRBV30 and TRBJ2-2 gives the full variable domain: SQTIHQWPATLVQPVGSPLSLECTVEGTSNPNLYWYRQAAGRGLQLLFYSVGIGQISSEVPQNLSASRPQDRQFILSSKKLLLSDSGFYLCAWKQDFTGELFFGEGSRLTVL.

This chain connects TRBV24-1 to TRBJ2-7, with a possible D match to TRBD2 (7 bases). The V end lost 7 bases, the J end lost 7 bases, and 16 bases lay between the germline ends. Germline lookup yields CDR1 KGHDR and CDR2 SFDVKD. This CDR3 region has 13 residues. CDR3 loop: CATRGAGAEEQYF. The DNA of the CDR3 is TGTGCCACCAGAGGTGCGGGGGCGGAAGAGCAGTACTTC.

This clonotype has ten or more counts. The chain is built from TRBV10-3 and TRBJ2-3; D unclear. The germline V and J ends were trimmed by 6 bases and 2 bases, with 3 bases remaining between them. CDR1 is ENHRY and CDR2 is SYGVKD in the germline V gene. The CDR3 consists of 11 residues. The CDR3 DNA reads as TGTGCCATCAGGGTCACAGATACGCAGTATTTT. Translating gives CAIRVTDTQYF.

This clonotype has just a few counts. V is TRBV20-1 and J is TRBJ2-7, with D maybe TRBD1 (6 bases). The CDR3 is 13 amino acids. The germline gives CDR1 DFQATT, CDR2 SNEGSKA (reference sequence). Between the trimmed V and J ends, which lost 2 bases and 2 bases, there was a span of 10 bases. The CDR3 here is CSARPGTTYEQYF. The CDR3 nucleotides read TGCAGTGCTAGACCTGGGACAACCTACGAGCAGTACTTC.

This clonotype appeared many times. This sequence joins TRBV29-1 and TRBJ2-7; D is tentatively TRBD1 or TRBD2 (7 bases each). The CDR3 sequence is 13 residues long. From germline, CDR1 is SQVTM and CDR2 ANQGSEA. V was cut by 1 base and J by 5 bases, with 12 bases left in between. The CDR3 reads CSVEGQGGNEQYF. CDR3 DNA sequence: TGCAGCGTTGAAGGGCAGGGGGGGAACGAGCAGTACTTC.

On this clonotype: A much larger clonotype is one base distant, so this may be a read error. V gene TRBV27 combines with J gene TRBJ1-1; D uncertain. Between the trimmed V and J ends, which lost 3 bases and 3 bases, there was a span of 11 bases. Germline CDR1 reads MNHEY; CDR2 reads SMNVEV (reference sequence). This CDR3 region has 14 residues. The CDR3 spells CASSFYSSHTEAFF. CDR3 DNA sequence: TGTGCCAGCAGTTTTTACAGCAGTCACACTGAAGCTTTCTTT.

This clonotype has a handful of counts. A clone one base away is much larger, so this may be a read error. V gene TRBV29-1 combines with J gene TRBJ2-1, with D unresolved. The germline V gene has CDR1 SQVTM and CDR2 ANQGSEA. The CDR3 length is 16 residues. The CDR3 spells CSVEGFSPSSYNERFF. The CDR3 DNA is TGCAGCGTTGAAGGTTTTAGCCCGAGCTCCTACAATGAGCGGTTCTTC.

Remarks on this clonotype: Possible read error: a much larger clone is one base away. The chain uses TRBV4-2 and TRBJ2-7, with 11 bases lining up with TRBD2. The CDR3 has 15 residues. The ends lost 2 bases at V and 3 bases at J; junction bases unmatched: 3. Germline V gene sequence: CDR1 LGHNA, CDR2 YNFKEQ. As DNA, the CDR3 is TGTGCCAGCAGCCAAAAAACTAGCGGGAGCTACGAGCAGTACTTC. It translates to CASSQKTSGSYEQYF.

CDR3 DNA sequence: TGCAGTGCTAGAGATTTGCCCTTCGACGGGGGCTCCTACAATGAGCAGTTCTTC. It yields the protein CSARDLPFDGGSYNEQFF. This chain joins TRBV20-1 and TRBJ2-1; TRBD2 might be the D (6 bases). In germline, CDR1 is DFQATT, CDR2 SNEGSKA (reference sequence). V was clipped by 0 bases and J by 0 bases, with 18 bases between them. This CDR3 spans 18 amino acids.

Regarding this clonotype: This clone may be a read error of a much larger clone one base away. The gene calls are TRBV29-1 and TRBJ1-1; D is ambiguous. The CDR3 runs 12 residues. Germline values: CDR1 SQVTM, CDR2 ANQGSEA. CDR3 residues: CSVRRENTEAIF. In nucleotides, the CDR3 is TGCAGCGTTCGGAGGGAGAACACTGAAGCTATCTTT.